These 11 T cell receptor beta chains were all obtained from the same sample, sequenced in a study of T cell changes during pregnancy in multiple sclerosis. Some clones are missing from TCRdb's copy, which holds only in-frame ones; the method was immunoSEQ multiplex PCR. This table has about 100,000 clones, approximately 95% appearing once. The material sequenced was peripheral blood, taken after pregnancy. Receptors originate from a female donor with multiple sclerosis, enrolled in a pregnancy study.

CDR3 in amino acids: CASSQVGGDTQYF. The DNA of the CDR3 is TGTGCCAGTAGTCAGGTTGGGGGGGATACGCAGTATTTT. V gene TRBV19 combines with J gene TRBJ2-3; possibly TRBD2 for D (6 bases). V lost 5 bases and J lost 6, with 12 bases in between. Per the germline V gene, CDR1 is LNHDA and CDR2 is SQIVND (reference sequence). This CDR3 has 13 amino acids.

The gene calls are TRBV4-1 and TRBJ1-2; D uncertain. The V end was cut by 1 base, the J end by 5 bases, with 11 bases between. This CDR3 region has 14 residues. Germline V gene lookup returns CDR1 MGHRA and CDR2 YSYEKL. The CDR3 nucleotides read TGCGCCAGCAGCCAAGTGGGCACCTCGTATGGCTACACCTTC. Translating it yields CASSQVGTSYGYTF.

The genes are TRBV28 and TRBJ2-7; 7 nucleotides agree with TRBD1. J was trimmed by 4 bases and V by 3 bases; bases with no gene match: 12. Germline V gene sequence: CDR1 MDHEN, CDR2 SYDVKM. The CDR3 length is 16 residues. Here the CDR3 reads CASSLPTGDSFYEQYF. CDR3 bases: TGTGCCAGCAGTTTGCCAACAGGGGATTCGTTTTACGAGCAGTACTTC.

The gene calls are TRBV5-4 and TRBJ2-1, with 8 bases aligning to TRBD2. The CDR3 covers 14 residues. Losses at the gene ends were 4 bases for V and 5 bases for J; bases not matched to a gene: 5. The germline gives CDR1 SGHNT, CDR2 YYREEE (reference sequence). The CDR3 reads CASSGGGFDNEQFF. CDR3 sequence (DNA): TGTGCCAGCAGCGGCGGGGGGTTCGACAATGAGCAGTTCTTC.

This chain joins TRBV30 and TRBJ2-3; D remains unclear. In germline, CDR1 is GTSNPN, CDR2 SVGIG (reference sequence). Trimming cost V 0 bases and J 2 bases, with 9 bases left between them. CDR3 size: 14 residues. The CDR3 DNA follows: TGTGCCTGGAGTGTTGCGGTGATCACAGATACGCAGTATTTT. This gives the protein CAWSVAVITDTQYF.

In this sample, this clone turned up a few times. V is TRBV2 and J is TRBJ2-5; TRBD2 might be the D (5 bases). Germline values: CDR1 SNHLY, CDR2 FYNNEI. The V gene lost 4 bases and the J gene lost 14 bases, with 11 bases spanning the gap. The CDR3 covers 10 residues. As DNA, the CDR3 is TGTGCCAGCAGTGGGGGAGCCTTATACTTC. Translated: CASSGGALYF.

The rearrangement uses TRBV29-1 and TRBJ1-2; 9 bases are shared with TRBD1. Looked up from germline, CDR1 is SQVTM and CDR2 is ANQGSEA. The CDR3 has 14 amino acids. Trimming cost V 8 bases and J 6 bases; bases outside gene matches: 13. The chain's CDR3 is CSTSPGQGVNGYTF. The CDR3, as DNA: TGCAGCACCTCACCGGGACAGGGAGTAAATGGCTACACCTTC.

V usage is TRBV7-2 and J usage is TRBJ2-7, with TRBD2 matching 10 bases. Germline V gene sequence: CDR1 SGHTA, CDR2 FQGNSA. The ends lost 5 bases at V and 0 bases at J; junction bases unmatched: 4. The length of the CDR3 is 15 residues. This CDR3 is CASSQASGSSYEQYF. Here the CDR3 DNA reads TGTGCCAGCAGCCAAGCTAGCGGGAGCTCCTACGAGCAGTACTTC. Based on the CDR3 plus reference TRBV7-2 and TRBJ2-7, the full variable domain is GAGVSQSPSNKVTEKGKDVELRCDPISGHTALYWYRQSLGQGLEFLIYFQGNSAPDKSGLPSDRFSAERTGGSVSTLTIQRTQQEDSAVYLCASSQASGSSYEQYFGPGTRLTVT.

This chain connects TRBV2 to TRBJ2-1; 8 nucleotides match TRBD2. Trimming removed 6 bases from V and 5 bases from J; junction bases left unmatched: 12. The CDR3 runs 16 residues. Germline lookup yields CDR1 SNHLY and CDR2 FYNNEI. CDR3 nucleotides: TGTGCCAGCAGAAAGAGGGCTCTAGCGGGTAACAATGAGCAGTTCTTC. Translation: CASRKRALAGNNEQFF.

This rearrangement joins TRBV4-1 to TRBJ1-2; TRBD1 aligns across 8 bases. CDR1 and CDR2 from the germline V gene are MGHRA and YSYEKL. V trimming: 0 bases; J trimming: 4 bases; junction bases outside the gene matches: 4. This CDR3 region has 15 residues. CDR3 DNA sequence: TGCGCCAGCAGCCAAGATCGGGACAGGTTCTATGGCTACACCTTC. It codes for CASSQDRDRFYGYTF.

The rearrangement joins TRBV5-1 to TRBJ2-5, with 14 bases matching TRBD2. The CDR3 is 17 residues long. V trimming: 4 bases; J trimming: 2 bases; junction bases outside the gene matches: 7. CDR1 is SGHRS and CDR2 is YFSETQ in the germline V gene. The CDR3 reads CASSPGTSGSRQETQYF. In DNA, the CDR3 is TGCGCCAGCAGCCCCGGGACTAGCGGGAGTCGGCAAGAGACCCAGTACTTC.